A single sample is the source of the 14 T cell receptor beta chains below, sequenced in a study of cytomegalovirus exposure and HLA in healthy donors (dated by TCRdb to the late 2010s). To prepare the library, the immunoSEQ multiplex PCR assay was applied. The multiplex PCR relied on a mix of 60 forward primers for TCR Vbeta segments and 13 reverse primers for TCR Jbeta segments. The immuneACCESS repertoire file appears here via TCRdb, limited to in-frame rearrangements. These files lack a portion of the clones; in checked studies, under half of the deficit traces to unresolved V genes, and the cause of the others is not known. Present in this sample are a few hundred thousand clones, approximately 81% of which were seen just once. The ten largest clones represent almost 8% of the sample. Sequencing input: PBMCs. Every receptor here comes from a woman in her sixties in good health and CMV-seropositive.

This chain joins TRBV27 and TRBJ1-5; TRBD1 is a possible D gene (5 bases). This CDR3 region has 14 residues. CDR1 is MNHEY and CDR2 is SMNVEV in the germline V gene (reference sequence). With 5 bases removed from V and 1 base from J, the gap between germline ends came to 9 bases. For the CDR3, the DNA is TGTGCCAGCAGTCCCCGACAGAGCAATCAGCCCCAGCATTTT. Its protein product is CASSPRQSNQPQHF.

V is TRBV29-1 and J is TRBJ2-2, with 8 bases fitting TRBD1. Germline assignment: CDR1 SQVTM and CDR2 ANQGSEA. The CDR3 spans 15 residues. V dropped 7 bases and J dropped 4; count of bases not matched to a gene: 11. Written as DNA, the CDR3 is TGCAGCGGTGATCCTCCCAGGGGGCTCACCGGGGAGCTGTTTTTT. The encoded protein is CSGDPPRGLTGELFF.

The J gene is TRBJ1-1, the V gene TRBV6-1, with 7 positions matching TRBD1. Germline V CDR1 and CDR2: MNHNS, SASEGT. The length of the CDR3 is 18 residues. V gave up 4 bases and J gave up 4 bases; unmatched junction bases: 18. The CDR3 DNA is TGTGCCAGCAGTGTTGCCCTTCGAGGGGGCGGGCGGGGCACTGAAGCTTTCTTT. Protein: CASSVALRGGGRGTEAFF.

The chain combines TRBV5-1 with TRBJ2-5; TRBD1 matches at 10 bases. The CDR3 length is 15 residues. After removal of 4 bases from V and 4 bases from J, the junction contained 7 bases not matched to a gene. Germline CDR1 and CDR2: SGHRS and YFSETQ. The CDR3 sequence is CASSPGTGAGETQYF. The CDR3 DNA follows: TGCGCCAGCAGCCCTGGGACAGGGGCGGGAGAGACCCAGTACTTC.

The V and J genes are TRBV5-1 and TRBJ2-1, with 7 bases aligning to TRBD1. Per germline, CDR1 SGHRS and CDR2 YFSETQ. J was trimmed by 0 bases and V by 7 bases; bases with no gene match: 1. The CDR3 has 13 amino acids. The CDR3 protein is CASRDSSYNEQFF. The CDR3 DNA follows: TGCGCCAGCCGGGACAGCTCCTACAATGAGCAGTTCTTC.

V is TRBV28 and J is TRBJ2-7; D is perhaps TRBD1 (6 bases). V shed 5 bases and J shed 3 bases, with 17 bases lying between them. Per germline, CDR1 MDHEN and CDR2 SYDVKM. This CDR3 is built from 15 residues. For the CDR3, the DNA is TGTGCCAGCAGTCCCTACACAGGGCTAATCTACGAGCAGTACTTC. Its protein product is CASSPYTGLIYEQYF.

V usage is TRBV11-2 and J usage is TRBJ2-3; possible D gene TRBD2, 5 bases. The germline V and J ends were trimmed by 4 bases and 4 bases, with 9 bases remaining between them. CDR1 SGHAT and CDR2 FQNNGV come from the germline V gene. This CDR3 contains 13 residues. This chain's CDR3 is CASSSSPPDTQYF. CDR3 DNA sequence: TGTGCCAGCAGCTCTAGCCCCCCAGATACGCAGTATTTT.

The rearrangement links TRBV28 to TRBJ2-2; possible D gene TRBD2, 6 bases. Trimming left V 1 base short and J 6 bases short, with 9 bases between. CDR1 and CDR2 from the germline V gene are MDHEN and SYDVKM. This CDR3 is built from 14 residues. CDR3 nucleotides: TGTGCCAGCAGTTTATTCCGACTAGCCGGGGAGCTGTTTTTT. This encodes CASSLFRLAGELFF.

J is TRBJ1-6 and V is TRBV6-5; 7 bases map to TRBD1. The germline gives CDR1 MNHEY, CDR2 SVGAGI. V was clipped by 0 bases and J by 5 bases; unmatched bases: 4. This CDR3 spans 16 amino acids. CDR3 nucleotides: TGTGCCAGCAGTTACTCGAACAGGGGAAATAATTCACCCCTCCACTTT. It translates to CASSYSNRGNNSPLHF.

The CDR3 loop reads CAWSRLLYSPSNTEAFF. The CDR3, as DNA: TGTGCCTGGAGCAGACTACTCTACAGCCCTAGTAACACTGAAGCTTTCTTT. This sequence joins TRBV30 and TRBJ1-1; D is ambiguous. CDR3 length equals 17 residues. With 3 bases removed from V and 2 bases from J, the gap between germline ends came to 22 bases. The germline CDR1 and CDR2 sequences are GTSNPN and SVGIG (reference sequence).

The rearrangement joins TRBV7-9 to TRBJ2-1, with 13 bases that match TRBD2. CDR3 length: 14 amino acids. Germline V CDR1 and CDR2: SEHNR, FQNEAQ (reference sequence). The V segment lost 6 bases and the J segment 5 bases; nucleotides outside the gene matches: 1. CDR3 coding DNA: TGTGCCAGCAGGGGACTAGCGGGAAACAATGAGCAGTTCTTC. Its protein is CASRGLAGNNEQFF.

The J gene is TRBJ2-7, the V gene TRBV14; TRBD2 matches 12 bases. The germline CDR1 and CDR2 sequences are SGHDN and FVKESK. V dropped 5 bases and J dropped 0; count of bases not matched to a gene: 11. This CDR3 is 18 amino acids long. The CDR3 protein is CASSSHPGLAGPSYEQYF. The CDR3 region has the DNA TGTGCCAGCAGCTCTCACCCGGGACTAGCGGGCCCCTCCTACGAGCAGTACTTC.

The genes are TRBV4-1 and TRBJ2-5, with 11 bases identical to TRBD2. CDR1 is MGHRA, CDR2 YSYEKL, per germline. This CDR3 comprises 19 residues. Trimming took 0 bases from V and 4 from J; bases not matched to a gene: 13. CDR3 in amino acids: CASSQEGLISGRVGETQYF. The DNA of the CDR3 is TGCGCCAGCAGCCAAGAAGGACTGATTAGCGGGAGGGTCGGAGAGACCCAGTACTTC.

The DNA of the CDR3 is TGTGCCAGCAGTGGGGGACTAGTTTCGGGAGAGCAGTACTTC. This translates into CASSGGLVSGEQYF. The chain links TRBV2 to TRBJ2-7; the match to TRBD2 covers 8 bases. The CDR3 totals 14 residues. Germline V gene lookup returns CDR1 SNHLY and CDR2 FYNNEI. The V segment lost 4 bases and the J segment 7 bases; nucleotides outside the gene matches: 9.